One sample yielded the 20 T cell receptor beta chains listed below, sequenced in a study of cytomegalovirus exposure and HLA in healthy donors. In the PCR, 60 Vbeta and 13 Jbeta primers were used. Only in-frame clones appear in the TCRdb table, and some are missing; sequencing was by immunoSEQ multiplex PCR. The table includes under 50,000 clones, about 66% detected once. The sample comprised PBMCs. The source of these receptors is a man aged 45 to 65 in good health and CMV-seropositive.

The CDR3: CASSFTGTTGDTQYF. The CDR3 DNA reads as TGTGCCAGCAGCTTCACCGGGACTACGGGGGATACGCAGTATTTT. The chain recombines TRBV9 with TRBJ2-3; 7 bases fit TRBD2. V shed 4 bases and J 6 bases; nucleotides not matched to a gene: 11. Germline-derived CDR1 and CDR2 are SGDLS and YYNGEE. CDR3 length: 15 amino acids. The complete variable domain, with remaining parts taken from reference TRBV9 and TRBJ2-3, reads DSGVTQTPKHLITATGQRVTLRCSPRSGDLSVYWYQQSLDQGLQFLIQYYNGEERAKGNILERFSAQQFPDLHSELNLSSLELGDSALYFCASSFTGTTGDTQYFGPGTRLTVL.

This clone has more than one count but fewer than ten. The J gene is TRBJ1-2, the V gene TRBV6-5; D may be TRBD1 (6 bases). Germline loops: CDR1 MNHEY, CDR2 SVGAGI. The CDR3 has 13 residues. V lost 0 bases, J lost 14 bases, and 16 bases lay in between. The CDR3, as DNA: TGTGCCAGCAGTTACTCGATCGCGGGGGGCAGGACCTTC. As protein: CASSYSIAGGRTF.

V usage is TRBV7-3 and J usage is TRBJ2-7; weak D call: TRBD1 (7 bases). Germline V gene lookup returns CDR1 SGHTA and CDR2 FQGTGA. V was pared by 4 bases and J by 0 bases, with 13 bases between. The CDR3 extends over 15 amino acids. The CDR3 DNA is TGTGCCAGCAGCTCCGGCGGGGACAGCTCCTACGAGCAGTACTTC. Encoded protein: CASSSGGDSSYEQYF.

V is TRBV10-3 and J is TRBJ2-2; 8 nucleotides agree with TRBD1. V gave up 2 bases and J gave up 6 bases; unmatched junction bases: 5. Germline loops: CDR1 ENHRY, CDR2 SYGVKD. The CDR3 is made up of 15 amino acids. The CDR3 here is CAISELGQGSGELFF. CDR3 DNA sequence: TGTGCCATCAGTGAGCTTGGACAGGGTTCCGGGGAGCTGTTTTTT.

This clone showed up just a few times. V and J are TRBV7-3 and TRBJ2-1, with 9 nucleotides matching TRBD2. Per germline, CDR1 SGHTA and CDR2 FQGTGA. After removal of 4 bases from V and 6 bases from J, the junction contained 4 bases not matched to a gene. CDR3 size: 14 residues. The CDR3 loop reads CASSSHSGGNEQFF. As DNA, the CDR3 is TGTGCCAGCAGCTCCCATAGCGGGGGCAATGAGCAGTTCTTC.

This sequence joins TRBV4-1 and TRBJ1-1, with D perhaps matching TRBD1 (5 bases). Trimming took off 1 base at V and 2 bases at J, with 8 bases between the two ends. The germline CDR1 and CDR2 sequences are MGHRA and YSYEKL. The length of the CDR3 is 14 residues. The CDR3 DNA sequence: TGCGCCAGCAGCCAAGGTGACAGTAACACTGAAGCTTTCTTT. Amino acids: CASSQGDSNTEAFF.

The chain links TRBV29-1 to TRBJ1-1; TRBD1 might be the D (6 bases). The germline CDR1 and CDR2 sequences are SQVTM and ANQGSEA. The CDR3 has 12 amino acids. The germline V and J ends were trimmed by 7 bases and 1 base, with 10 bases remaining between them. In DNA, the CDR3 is TGCAGCGGATCCAGGGGGAACACTGAAGCTTTCTTT. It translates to CSGSRGNTEAFF.

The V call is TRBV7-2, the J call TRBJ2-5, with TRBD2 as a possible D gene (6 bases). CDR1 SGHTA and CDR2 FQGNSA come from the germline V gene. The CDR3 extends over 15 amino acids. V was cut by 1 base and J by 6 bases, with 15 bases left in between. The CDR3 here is CASSLGASEVKTQYF. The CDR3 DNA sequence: TGTGCCAGCAGCTTAGGGGCTAGCGAGGTCAAGACCCAGTACTTC.

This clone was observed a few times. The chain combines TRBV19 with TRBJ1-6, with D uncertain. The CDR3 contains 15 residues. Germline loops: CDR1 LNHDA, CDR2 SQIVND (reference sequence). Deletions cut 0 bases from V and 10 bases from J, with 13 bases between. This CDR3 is CASSIDRQAGSPLHF. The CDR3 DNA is TGTGCCAGTAGTATAGATCGGCAGGCTGGGTCACCCCTCCACTTT. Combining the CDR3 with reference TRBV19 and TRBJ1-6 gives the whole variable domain DGGITQSPKYLFRKEGQNVTLSCEQNLNHDAMYWYRQDPGQGLRLIYYSQIVNDFQKGDIAEGYSVSREKKESFPLTVTSAQKNPTAFYLCASSIDRQAGSPLHFGNGTRLTVT.

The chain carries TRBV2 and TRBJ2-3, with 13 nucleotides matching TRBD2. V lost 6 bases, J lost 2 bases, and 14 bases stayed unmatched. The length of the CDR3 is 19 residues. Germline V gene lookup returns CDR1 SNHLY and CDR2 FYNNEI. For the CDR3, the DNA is TGTGCCAGCAGGTCCACCCCAGCCGGGACTAGCGGGGACACAGATACGCAGTATTTT. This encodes CASRSTPAGTSGDTDTQYF. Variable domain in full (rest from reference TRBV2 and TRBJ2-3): EPEVTQTPSHQVTQMGQEVILRCVPISNHLYFYWYRQILGQKVEFLVSFYNNEISEKSEIFDDQFSVERPDGSNFTLKIRSTKLEDSAMYFCASRSTPAGTSGDTDTQYFGPGTRLTVL.

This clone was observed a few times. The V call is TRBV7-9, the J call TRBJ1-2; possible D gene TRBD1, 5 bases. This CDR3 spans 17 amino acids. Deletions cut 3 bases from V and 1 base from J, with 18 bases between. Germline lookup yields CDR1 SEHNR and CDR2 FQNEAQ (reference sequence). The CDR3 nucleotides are TGTGCCAGCAGCTTGGGGACGGGGACTATGGATAACTATGGCTACACCTTC. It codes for CASSLGTGTMDNYGYTF.

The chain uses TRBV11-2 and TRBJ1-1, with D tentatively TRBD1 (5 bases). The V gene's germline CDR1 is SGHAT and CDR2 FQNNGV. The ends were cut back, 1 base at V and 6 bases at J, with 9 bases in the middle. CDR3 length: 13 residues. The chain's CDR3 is CASSLVQGPEAFF. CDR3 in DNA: TGTGCCAGCAGCTTAGTTCAGGGCCCTGAAGCTTTCTTT.

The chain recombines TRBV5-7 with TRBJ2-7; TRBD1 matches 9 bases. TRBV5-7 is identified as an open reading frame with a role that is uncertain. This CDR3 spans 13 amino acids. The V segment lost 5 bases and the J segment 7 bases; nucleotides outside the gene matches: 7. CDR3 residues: CASRRTGDREQYF. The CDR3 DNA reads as TGTGCCAGCAGGCGGACAGGGGACAGAGAGCAGTACTTC.

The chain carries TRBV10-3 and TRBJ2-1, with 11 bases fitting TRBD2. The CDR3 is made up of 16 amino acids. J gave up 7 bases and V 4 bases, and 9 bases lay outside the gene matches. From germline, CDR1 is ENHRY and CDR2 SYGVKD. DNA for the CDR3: TGTGCCATCAGTGGGGTTAGCGGGGGGGCCTTGAATGAGCAGTTCTTC. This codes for CAISGVSGGALNEQFF.

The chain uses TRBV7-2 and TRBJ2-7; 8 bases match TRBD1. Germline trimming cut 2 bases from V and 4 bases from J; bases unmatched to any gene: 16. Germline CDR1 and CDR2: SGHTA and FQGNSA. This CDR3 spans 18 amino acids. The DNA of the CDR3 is TGTGCCAGCAGCTTACGATCAAGAGGACAGGGTTTGGTATACGAGCAGTACTTC. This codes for CASSLRSRGQGLVYEQYF.

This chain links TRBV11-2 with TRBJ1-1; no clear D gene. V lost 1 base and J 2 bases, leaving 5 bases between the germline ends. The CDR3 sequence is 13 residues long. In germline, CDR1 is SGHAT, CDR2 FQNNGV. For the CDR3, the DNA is TGTGCCAGCAGCTTAGGAGTCAACACTGAAGCTTTCTTT. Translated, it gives CASSLGVNTEAFF.

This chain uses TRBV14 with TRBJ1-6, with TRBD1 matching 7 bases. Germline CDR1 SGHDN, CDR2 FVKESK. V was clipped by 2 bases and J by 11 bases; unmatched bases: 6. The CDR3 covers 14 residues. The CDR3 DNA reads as TGTGCCAGCAGCCAACAGGACAGGATCGCACCCCTCCACTTT. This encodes CASSQQDRIAPLHF.

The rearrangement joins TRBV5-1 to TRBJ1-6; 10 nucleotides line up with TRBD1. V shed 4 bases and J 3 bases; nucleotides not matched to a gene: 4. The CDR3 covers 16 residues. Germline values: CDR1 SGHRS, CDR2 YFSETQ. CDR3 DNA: TGCGCCAGCAGCGGGACAGGGGCGATCTATAATTCACCCCTCCACTTT. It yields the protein CASSGTGAIYNSPLHF.

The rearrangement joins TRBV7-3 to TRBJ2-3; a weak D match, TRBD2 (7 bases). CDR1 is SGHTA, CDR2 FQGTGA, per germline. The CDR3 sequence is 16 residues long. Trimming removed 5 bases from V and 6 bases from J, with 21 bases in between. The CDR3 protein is CASSARGGARADTQYF. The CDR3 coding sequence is TGTGCCAGCAGCGCTAGGGGGGGCGCAAGGGCGGATACGCAGTATTTT.

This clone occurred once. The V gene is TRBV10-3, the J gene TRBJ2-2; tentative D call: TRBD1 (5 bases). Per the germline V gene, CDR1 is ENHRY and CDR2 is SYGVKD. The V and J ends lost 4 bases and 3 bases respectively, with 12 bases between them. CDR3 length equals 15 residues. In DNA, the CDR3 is TGTGCCATCAGTGGGACACATATGGACACCGGGGAGCTGTTTTTT. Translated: CAISGTHMDTGELFF.